This TCR beta chain is drawn from a study of T cells after yellow fever vaccination. TCRdb itself ran the 5' RACE reads through MiXCR, one entry per CDR3 protein. Of about 430,000 distinct CDR3 sequences in the sample, roughly a sixth were seen once. Germline V gene sequence: CDR1 LGHNT, CDR2 FRNRAP. The CDR3 loop spans 14 amino acids. V was trimmed by 6 bases and J by 9 bases, leaving 18 bases between them. The chain is built from TRBV12-5 and TRBJ2-1, with unresolved D. The TCR originated in a man aged 18 to 29 who received the YFV17D yellow fever vaccine. The specimen was PBMCs, collected before the yellow fever booster vaccination. Here the CDR3 DNA reads TGTGCTAGTGGCCCGACCGACCGTGTCAGTGAGCAGTTCTTC. It is translated as CASGPTDRVSEQFF.